The T cell receptor (beta chain) under discussion was sequenced for a study of T cell responses to AZD1222 COVID-19 vaccine. Study as a whole: It was second doses at about 4 or about 12 weeks that were pooled. Findings and limits, study-wide: Nearly half of spike-specific TCRs reportedly target unmutated variant regions. Spike was spanned by vaccine-associated CD4 TCRs, with dominance at 160-218 and 743-854.

Of note for this clone: Its antigen is unknown.

With 3 bases removed from V and 5 bases from J, the gap between germline ends came to 7 bases. This CDR3 has 12 amino acids. Germline assignment: CDR1 SNHLY and CDR2 FYNNEI. Clones were read by immunoSEQ multiplex PCR, and TCRdb kept only the in-frame ones, dropping some. The sample contains about 120,000 clones, about 90% of which appear only once. The clonotype originates from an adult in good health. Sample: peripheral blood, taken on day 0 of AZD1222 vaccination. This chain connects TRBV2 to TRBJ1-2; D call uncertain. CDR3 loop: CASSEGSYGYTF. CDR3 in DNA: TGTGCCAGCAGTGAGGGGAGTTATGGCTACACCTTC.